This TCR beta chain emerged from a study of OX40 agonist ivuxolimab in advanced cancers. Trimming took 5 bases from V and 0 from J, leaving 11 bases between them. The CDR3 loop spans 14 amino acids. Germline loops: CDR1 SEHNR, CDR2 FQNEAQ (reference sequence). The protocol was immunoSEQ multiplex PCR, while the TCRdb copy is restricted to in-frame clones and leaves out a portion. The profile shows tens of thousands of clones, around 93% of them singletons. This clone was found a few times. The chain links TRBV7-9 to TRBJ2-7, with a weak D call TRBD2 (5 bases). The origin of this receptor is an adult with an advanced solid tumor such as melanoma, head and neck, liver or kidney cancer. The source was CD4+ or CD8+ T cells sorted from blood, collected in a trial of the OX40 agonist ivuxolimab. The CDR3 DNA sequence: TGTGCCAGCAGCCCCCGGGAAAGCTCCTACGAGCAGTACTTC. Translated, it gives CASSPRESSYEQYF.